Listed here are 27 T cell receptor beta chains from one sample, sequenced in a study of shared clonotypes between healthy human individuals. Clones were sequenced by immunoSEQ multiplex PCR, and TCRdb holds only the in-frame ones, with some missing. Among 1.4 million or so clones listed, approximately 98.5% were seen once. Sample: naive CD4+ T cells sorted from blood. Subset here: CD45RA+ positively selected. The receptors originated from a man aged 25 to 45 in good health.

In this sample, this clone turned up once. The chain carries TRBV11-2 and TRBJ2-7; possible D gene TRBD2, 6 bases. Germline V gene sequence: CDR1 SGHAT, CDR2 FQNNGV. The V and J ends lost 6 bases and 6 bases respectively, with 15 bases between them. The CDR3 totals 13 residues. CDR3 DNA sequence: TGTGCCAGCAGACCATGGCTAGCGACCGAGCAGTACTTC. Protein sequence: CASRPWLATEQYF. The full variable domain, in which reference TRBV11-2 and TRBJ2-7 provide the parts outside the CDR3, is EAGVAQSPRYKIIEKRQSVAFWCNPISGHATLYWYQQILGQGPKLLIQFQNNGVVDDSQLPKDRFSAERLKGVDSTLKIQPAKLEDSAVYLCASRPWLATEQYFGPGTRLTVT.

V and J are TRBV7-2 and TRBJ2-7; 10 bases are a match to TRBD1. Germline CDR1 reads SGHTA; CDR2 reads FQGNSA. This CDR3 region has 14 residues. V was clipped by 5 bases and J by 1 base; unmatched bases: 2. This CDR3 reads CASSGQGGSYEQYF. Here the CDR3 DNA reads TGTGCCAGCAGCGGACAGGGGGGTTCCTACGAGCAGTACTTC.

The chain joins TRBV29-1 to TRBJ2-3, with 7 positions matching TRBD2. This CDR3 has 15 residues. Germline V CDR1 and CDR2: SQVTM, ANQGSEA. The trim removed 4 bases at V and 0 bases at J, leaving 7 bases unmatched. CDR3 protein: CSVVASGSSTDTQYF. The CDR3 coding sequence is TGCAGCGTTGTGGCTAGCGGATCTAGCACAGATACGCAGTATTTT.

DNA for the CDR3: TGTGCCAGTAGTCCCGGACTAGCGGGAGACTGGCGTGAGACCCAGTACTTC. It translates to CASSPGLAGDWRETQYF. The rearrangement links TRBV19 to TRBJ2-5; 13 bases are a match to TRBD2. Germline V CDR1 and CDR2: LNHDA, SQIVND (reference sequence). The CDR3 consists of 17 residues. V was pared by 5 bases and J by 5 bases, with 11 bases of the junction left unmatched.

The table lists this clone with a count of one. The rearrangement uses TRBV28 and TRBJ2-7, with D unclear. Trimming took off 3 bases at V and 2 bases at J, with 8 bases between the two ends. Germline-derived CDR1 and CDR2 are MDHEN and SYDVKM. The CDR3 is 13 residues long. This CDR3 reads CASSFGPPYEQYF. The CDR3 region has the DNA TGTGCCAGCAGTTTTGGCCCCCCCTACGAGCAGTACTTC.

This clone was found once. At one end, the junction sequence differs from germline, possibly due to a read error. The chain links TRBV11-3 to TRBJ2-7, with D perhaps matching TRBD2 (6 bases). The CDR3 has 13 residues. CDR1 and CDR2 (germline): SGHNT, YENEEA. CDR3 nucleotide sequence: TGTGCCAGCAGCTTAGAGTCCGGCGGGATCCCTTCCTTC. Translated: CASSLESGGIPSF. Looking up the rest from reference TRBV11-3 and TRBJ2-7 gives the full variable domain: EAGVVQSPRYKIIEKKQPVAFWCNPISGHNTLYWYLQNLGQGPELLIRYENEEAVDDSQLPKDRFSAERLKGVDSTLKIQPAELGDSAVYLCASSLESGGIPSFGPGTRLTVT.

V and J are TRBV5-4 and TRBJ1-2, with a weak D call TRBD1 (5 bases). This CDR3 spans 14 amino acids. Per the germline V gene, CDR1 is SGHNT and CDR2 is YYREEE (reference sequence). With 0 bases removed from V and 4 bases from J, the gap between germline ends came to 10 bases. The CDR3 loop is CASSLDRQIYGYTF. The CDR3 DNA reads TGTGCCAGCAGCTTGGACAGGCAAATCTATGGCTACACCTTC.

The CDR3 reads CASSPRDSGSYEQYF. In DNA form, the CDR3 reads TGTGCCAGCAGCCCCCGGGATAGCGGCTCCTACGAGCAGTACTTC. The J gene is TRBJ2-7, the V gene TRBV4-2; D is possibly TRBD2 (6 bases). The CDR3 covers 15 residues. V gave up 4 bases and J gave up 0 bases, with 13 bases separating them. Per germline, CDR1 LGHNA and CDR2 YNFKEQ.

As DNA, the CDR3 is TGTGCCAGCAGCCTGGGGCAGAATGGCTACACCTTC. Its protein is CASSLGQNGYTF. The V call is TRBV5-4, the J call TRBJ1-2, with D possibly matching TRBD1 (5 bases). The CDR3 spans 12 residues. Germline V CDR1 and CDR2: SGHNT, YYREEE (reference sequence). The V and J ends lost 4 bases and 6 bases respectively, with 10 bases between them.

The chain's CDR3 is CASSLFTTWPSGKFNEQYF. The CDR3 bases are TGTGCCAGCAGCTTGTTTACTACTTGGCCTAGCGGGAAATTCAACGAGCAGTACTTC. V is TRBV5-8 and J is TRBJ2-7; 9 nucleotides agree with TRBD2. The CDR3 totals 19 residues. The J segment lost 5 bases and the V segment lost 1 base, leaving 19 bases of the junction unmatched. The germline V gene has CDR1 SGHTS and CDR2 YDEGEE.

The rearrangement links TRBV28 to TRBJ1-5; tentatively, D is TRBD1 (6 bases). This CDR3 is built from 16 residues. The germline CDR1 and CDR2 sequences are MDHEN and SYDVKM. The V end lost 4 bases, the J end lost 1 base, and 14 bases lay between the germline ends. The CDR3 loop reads CASSSASGVSNQPQHF. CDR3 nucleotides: TGTGCCAGCAGTTCCGCGTCAGGGGTAAGCAATCAGCCCCAGCATTTT.

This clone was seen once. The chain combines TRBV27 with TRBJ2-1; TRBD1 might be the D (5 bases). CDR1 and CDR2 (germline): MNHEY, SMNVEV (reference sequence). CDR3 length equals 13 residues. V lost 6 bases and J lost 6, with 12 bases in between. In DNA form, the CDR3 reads TGTGCCAGCAGACCACAGGTCACCAATGAGCAGTTCTTC. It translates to CASRPQVTNEQFF.

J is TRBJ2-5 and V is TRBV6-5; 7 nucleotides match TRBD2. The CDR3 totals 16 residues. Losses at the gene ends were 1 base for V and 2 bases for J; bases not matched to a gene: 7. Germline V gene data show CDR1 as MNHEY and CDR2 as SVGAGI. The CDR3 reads CASSYWGGRAQETQYF. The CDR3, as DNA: TGTGCCAGCAGTTACTGGGGGGGGAGGGCACAAGAGACCCAGTACTTC.

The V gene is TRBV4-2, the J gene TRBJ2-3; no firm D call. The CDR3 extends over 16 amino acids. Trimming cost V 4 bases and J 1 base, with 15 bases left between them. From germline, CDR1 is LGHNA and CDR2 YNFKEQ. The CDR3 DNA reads TGTGCCAGCAGCCTCACCCCGACTCAGGGCACAGATACGCAGTATTTT. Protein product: CASSLTPTQGTDTQYF.

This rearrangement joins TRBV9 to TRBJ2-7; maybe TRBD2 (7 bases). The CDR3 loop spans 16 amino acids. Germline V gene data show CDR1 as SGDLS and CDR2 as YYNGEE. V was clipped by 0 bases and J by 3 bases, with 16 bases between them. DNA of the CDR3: TGTGCCAGCAGCGTAGGGAGAGGGGGAGGGATCTACGAGCAGTACTTC. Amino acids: CASSVGRGGGIYEQYF.

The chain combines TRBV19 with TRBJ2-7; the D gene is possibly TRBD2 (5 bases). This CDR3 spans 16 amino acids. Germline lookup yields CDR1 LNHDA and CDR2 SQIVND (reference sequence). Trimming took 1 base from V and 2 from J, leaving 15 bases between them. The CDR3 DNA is TGTGCCAGTAGTATAGCCCCGGGGTACAGAACCTACGAGCAGTACTTC. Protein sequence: CASSIAPGYRTYEQYF.

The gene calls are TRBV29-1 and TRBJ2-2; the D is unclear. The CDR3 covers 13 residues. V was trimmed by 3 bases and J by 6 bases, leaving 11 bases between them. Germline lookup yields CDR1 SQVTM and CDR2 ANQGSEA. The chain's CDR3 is CSVDVSSAGELFF. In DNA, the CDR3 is TGCAGCGTTGATGTCAGCTCAGCCGGGGAGCTGTTTTTT.

The chain's CDR3 is CASSLAQGFRTDTQYF. Written as DNA, the CDR3 is TGCGCCAGCAGCCTCGCTCAGGGCTTCCGCACAGATACGCAGTATTTT. The chain employs TRBV5-1 and TRBJ2-3; D perhaps matches TRBD1 (5 bases). V lost 4 bases and J 1 base, leaving 16 bases between the germline ends. From germline, CDR1 is SGHRS and CDR2 YFSETQ. The CDR3 loop spans 16 amino acids.

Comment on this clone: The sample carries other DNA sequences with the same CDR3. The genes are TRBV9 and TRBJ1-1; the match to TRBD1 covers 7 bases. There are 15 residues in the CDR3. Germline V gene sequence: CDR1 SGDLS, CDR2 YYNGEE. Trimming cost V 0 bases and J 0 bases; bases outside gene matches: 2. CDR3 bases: TGTGCCAGCAGCGTAGGGGGACAGCTGAACACTGAAGCTTTCTTT. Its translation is CASSVGGQLNTEAFF.

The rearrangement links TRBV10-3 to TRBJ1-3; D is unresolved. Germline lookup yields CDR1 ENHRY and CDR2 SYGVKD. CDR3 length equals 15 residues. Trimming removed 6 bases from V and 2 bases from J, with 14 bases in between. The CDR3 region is CAIRPVGKTGNTIYF. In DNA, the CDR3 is TGTGCCATCAGACCCGTGGGGAAGACTGGAAACACCATATATTTT.

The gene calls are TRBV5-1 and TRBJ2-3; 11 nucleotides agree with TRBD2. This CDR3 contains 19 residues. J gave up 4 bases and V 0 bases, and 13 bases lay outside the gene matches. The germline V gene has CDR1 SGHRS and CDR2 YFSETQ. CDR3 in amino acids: CASSLALAGVLEHPDTQYF. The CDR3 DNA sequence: TGCGCCAGCAGCTTGGCACTAGCGGGAGTGTTAGAGCATCCAGATACGCAGTATTTT.

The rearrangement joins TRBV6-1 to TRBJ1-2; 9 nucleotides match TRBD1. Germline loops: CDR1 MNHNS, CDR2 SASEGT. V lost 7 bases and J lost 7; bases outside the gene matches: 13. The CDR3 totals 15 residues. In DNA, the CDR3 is TGTGCCAGCACCCTTGAAGCCAGGACAGGGGCTGGCTACACCTTC. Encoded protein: CASTLEARTGAGYTF.

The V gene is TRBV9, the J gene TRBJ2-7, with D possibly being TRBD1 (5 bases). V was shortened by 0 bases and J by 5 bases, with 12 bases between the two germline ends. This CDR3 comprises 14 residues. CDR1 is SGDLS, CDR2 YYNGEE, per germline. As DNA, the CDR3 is TGTGCCAGCAGCGTAGGCAGGGTCCCCAACGAGCAGTACTTC. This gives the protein CASSVGRVPNEQYF.

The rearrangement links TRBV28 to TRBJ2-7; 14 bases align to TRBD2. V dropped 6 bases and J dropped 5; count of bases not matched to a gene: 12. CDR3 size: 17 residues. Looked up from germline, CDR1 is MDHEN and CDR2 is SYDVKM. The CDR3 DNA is TGTGCCAGCAGCGCCAGGGGACTAGCGGGGGACGTCCACGAGCAGTACTTC. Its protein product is CASSARGLAGDVHEQYF.

CDR3 sequence (DNA): TGTGCCAGCAGCTTAATTGGGGTGAGGGCTGAAGCTTTCTTT. Its translation: CASSLIGVRAEAFF. V gene TRBV5-6 combines with J gene TRBJ1-1; D unresolved. Trimming took 2 bases from V and 6 from J, leaving 14 bases between them. Germline V gives CDR1 SGHDT, CDR2 YYEEEE. The CDR3 loop spans 14 amino acids.

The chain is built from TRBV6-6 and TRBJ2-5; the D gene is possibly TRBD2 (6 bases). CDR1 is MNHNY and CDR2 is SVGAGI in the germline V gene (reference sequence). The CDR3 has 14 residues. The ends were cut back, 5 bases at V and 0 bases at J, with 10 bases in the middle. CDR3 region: CASSPAGNQETQYF. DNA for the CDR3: TGTGCCAGCAGTCCAGCGGGCAACCAAGAGACCCAGTACTTC.

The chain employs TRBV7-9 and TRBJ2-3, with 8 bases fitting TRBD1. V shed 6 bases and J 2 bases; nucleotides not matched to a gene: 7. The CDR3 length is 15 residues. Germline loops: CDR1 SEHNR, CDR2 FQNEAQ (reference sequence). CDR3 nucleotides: TGTGCCAGCAGGGGTCGGACAGGGCACACAGATACGCAGTATTTT. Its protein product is CASRGRTGHTDTQYF.